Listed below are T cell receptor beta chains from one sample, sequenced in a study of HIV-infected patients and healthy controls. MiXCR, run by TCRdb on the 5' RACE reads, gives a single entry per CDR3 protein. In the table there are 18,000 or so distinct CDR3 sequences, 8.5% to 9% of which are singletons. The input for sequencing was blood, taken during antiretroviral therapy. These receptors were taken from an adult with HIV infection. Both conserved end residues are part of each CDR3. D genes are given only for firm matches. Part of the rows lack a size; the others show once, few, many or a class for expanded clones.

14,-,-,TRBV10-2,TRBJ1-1,TGCGCCACCAAGGGCGCGGCTGTGAACACTGAAGCTTTCTTT,CATKGAAVNTEAFF
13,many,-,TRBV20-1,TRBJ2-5,TGCAGTGCCGCGGGGACGTCTCAAGAGACCCAGTACTTC,CSAAGTSQETQYF
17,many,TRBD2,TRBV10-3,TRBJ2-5,TGTGCCATCAGTGGAGGACTAGCGGGGGGCCTCCAAGAGACCCAGTACTTC,CAISGGLAGGLQETQYF
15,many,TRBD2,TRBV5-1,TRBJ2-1,TGCGCCAGCAGCCCTACTAGCGGGGGTAGAAATGAGCAGTTCTTC,CASSPTSGGRNEQFF
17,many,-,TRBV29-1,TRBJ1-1,TGCAGCTCATCACCTGAAGTAGGGCGCTACCTAAACACTGAAGCTTTCTTT,CSSSPEVGRYLNTEAFF
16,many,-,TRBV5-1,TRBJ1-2,TGCGCCAGCAGCGCAACCAGACAGTTAAGAAACTATGGCTACACCTTC,CASSATRQLRNYGYTF
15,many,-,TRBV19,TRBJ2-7,TGTGCCAGTAGTATGGGATGGGGGGACTCCTACGAGCAGTACTTC,CASSMGWGDSYEQYF
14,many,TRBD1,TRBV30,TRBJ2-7,TGTGCCTGGAGGCTTCCGGGACAGGGAGGTGAGCAGTACTTC,CAWRLPGQGGEQYF
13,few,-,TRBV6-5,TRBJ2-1,TGTGCCAGCAGTTACTCCTCCTACAATGAGCAGTTCTTC,CASSYSSYNEQFF
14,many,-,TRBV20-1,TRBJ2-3,TGCAGTGCTAGGAGGGGGGACCTCACAGATACGCAGTATTTT,CSARRGDLTDTQYF